The 19 T cell receptor beta chains in this list originate from one sample, sequenced in a study of human T cells and chemical hapten exposure. Time point noted: patch test 2, 6 weeks after DPC sensitization. Specified treatment: therapeutic diphenylcyclopropenone sensitization with weekly scalp DPC. Each CDR3 protein gets one entry after TCRdb re-called the RACE reads with MiXCR. The data contain approximately 350,000 distinct CDR3 sequences, about 6% of them singletons. Material: whole blood, obtained in connection with sensitization to the hapten diphenylcyclopropenone (DPC). The receptors were gathered from a woman aged 18-29 years with alopecia areata. Some clones in this sample may be carry-over from other donors' samples.

The chain uses TRBV6-2 or TRBV6-3 and TRBJ2-1, with 9 bases fitting TRBD2. In germline, CDR1 is MNHEY, CDR2 SVGEGT. The V and J ends lost 2 bases and 8 bases, in that order; junction bases with no gene match: 7. This CDR3 comprises 15 residues. CDR3 loop: CASSYRRGGRDEQFF. The CDR3 DNA is TGTGCCAGCAGTTACCGGCGGGGGGGCCGCGATGAGCAGTTCTTC.

This clonotype was recorded many times. The chain couples TRBV4-3 to TRBJ1-2; D gene unclear. Germline V gene sequence: CDR1 LGHNA, CDR2 YSLEER. CDR3 size: 14 residues. V lost 0 bases and J lost 5, with 10 bases in between. The CDR3 nucleotides are TGCGCCAGCAGCCAAGATCTCCGGCCTTATGGCTACACCTTC. Translating gives CASSQDLRPYGYTF.

This rearrangement joins TRBV7-2 to TRBJ2-7, with D hard to call. The CDR3 contains 11 residues. Looked up from germline, CDR1 is SGHTA and CDR2 is FQGNSA. V was clipped by 4 bases and J by 7 bases, with 8 bases between them. The CDR3 here is CASSSTLEQYF. CDR3 sequence (DNA): TGTGCCAGCAGCTCAACGCTGGAGCAGTACTTC.

This clonotype has a handful of counts. The V gene is TRBV6-5, the J gene TRBJ1-4; TRBD1 might be the D (5 bases). This CDR3 has 17 amino acids. With 2 bases removed from V and 7 bases from J, the gap between germline ends came to 20 bases. Germline V CDR1 and CDR2: MNHEY, SVGAGI. CDR3 DNA: TGTGCCAGCAGTTACACATCGCAGGGTGTTTGGGCTGAAAAACTGTTTTTT. This encodes CASSYTSQGVWAEKLFF.

The chain has TRBV12-3 or TRBV12-4 and TRBJ2-3; 7 bases fit TRBD1. This CDR3 has 15 residues. J gave up 3 bases and V 5 bases, and 8 bases lay outside the gene matches. CDR3 amino acids: CASSPPNRGTDTQYF. In DNA form, the CDR3 reads TGTGCCAGCAGTCCCCCTAACAGGGGAACAGATACGCAGTATTTT.

This clonotype has more than one count but fewer than ten. This chain links TRBV7-2 with TRBJ2-3; TRBD2 agrees at 10 bases. This CDR3 has 15 residues. Looked up from germline, CDR1 is SGHTA and CDR2 is FQGNSA. V was pared by 5 bases and J by 4 bases, with 6 bases of the junction left unmatched. The CDR3 protein is CASSQMSGGADTQYF. The CDR3 DNA reads as TGTGCCAGCAGCCAGATGAGCGGGGGGGCAGATACGCAGTATTTT.

This clonotype was picked up a small number of times. The gene calls are TRBV10-3 and TRBJ2-1; 10 positions match TRBD2. Germline V gives CDR1 ENHRY, CDR2 SYGVKD. With V trimmed by 6 bases and J by 10 bases, 6 bases remained unmatched. The CDR3 has 13 amino acids. The CDR3 region is CAIRPGLADEQFF. CDR3 in DNA: TGTGCCATCAGGCCAGGACTAGCGGACGAGCAGTTCTTC.

V gene TRBV28 combines with J gene TRBJ2-3, with TRBD1 identical over 9 bases. The germline V gene encodes CDR1 MDHEN and CDR2 SYDVKM. V lost 4 bases to trimming and J lost 1 base; unmatched junction nucleotides: 9. This CDR3 spans 17 amino acids. The CDR3 DNA sequence: TGTGCCAGCAGTTCCTACAGGGGGCTAATTGGCACAGATACGCAGTATTTT. It yields the protein CASSSYRGLIGTDTQYF.

The chain has TRBV20-1 and TRBJ2-3; tentative D call: TRBD1 (5 bases). Per the germline V gene, CDR1 is DFQATT and CDR2 is SNEGSKA (reference sequence). V shed 6 bases and J shed 5 bases, with 15 bases lying between them. The CDR3 is 13 residues long. CDR3 coding DNA: TGCAGTGCCTCACCAGGGCAGGGAGATACGCAGTATTTT. It encodes CSASPGQGDTQYF.

This clonotype was picked up many times. The chain joins TRBV7-8 to TRBJ2-3; 10 bases map to TRBD1. The junction had 9 bases not matched to a gene; V was cut back by 8 bases and J by 1 base. CDR1 is SGHVS and CDR2 is FQNEAQ in the germline V gene. The CDR3 extends over 16 amino acids. The CDR3 sequence: CASHRDRGAGTDTQYF. The CDR3 DNA is TGTGCCAGCCACCGGGACAGGGGAGCGGGCACAGATACGCAGTATTTT.

The table lists this clonotype with many counts. The chain joins TRBV9 to TRBJ1-1, with TRBD1 matching over 7 bases. This CDR3 spans 16 amino acids. After removal of 3 bases from V and 1 base from J, the junction contained 9 bases not matched to a gene. CDR1 is SGDLS and CDR2 is YYNGEE in the germline V gene. The DNA of the CDR3 is TGTGCCAGCAGCGAGGGACAGAACCTTTGGAACACTGAAGCTTTCTTT. It codes for CASSEGQNLWNTEAFF.

This clonotype was seen more than once but under ten times. The chain joins TRBV10-3 to TRBJ2-1; D perhaps matches TRBD2 (6 bases). Germline V lookup: CDR1 ENHRY, CDR2 SYGVKD. This CDR3 is 13 amino acids long. Trimming removed 6 bases at V and 0 bases at J, with 6 bases between. The CDR3 region has the DNA TGTGCCATCAGCGGGGGCTCCTACAATGAGCAGTTCTTC. Translated, it gives CAISGGSYNEQFF.

The chain carries TRBV7-8 and TRBJ1-6; perhaps TRBD1 as D (5 bases). V was trimmed by 2 bases and J by 10 bases, leaving 15 bases between them. CDR1 and CDR2 (germline): SGHVS, FQNEAQ. This CDR3 comprises 15 residues. CDR3 sequence: CASSLKGAEESPLHF. Written as DNA, the CDR3 is TGTGCCAGCAGCTTAAAAGGGGCGGAAGAGTCACCCCTCCACTTT. The full variable domain, rest sourced from reference TRBV7-8 and TRBJ1-6, is GAGVSQSPRYKVAKRGQDVALRCDPISGHVSLFWYQQALGQGPEFLTYFQNEAQLDKSGLPSDRFFAERPEGSVSTLKIQRTQQEDSAVYLCASSLKGAEESPLHFGNGTRLTVT.

This clonotype came up a few times. The V and J genes are TRBV4-2 and TRBJ2-7; 13 bases agree with TRBD2. The CDR3 contains 15 residues. Germline CDR1 is LGHNA and CDR2 is YNFKEQ. V gave up 4 bases and J gave up 7 bases; unmatched junction bases: 7. The CDR3 DNA sequence: TGTGCCAGCAGCCTACGGACTAGCGGGAGTATGGAGCAGTACTTC. Its translation is CASSLRTSGSMEQYF.

The chain recombines TRBV12-3 or TRBV12-4 with TRBJ2-3; 7 bases fit TRBD1. The CDR3 totals 13 residues. V was pared by 6 bases and J by 1 base, with 1 base of the junction left unmatched. The CDR3: CASRGTGTDTQYF. CDR3 DNA sequence: TGTGCCAGCAGAGGGACAGGCACAGATACGCAGTATTTT.

This clonotype came up many times. The CDR3 reads CASWDRANYGYTF. The CDR3 DNA follows: TGTGCCAGCTGGGACAGGGCCAACTATGGCTACACCTTC. The chain links TRBV6-1 to TRBJ1-2; TRBD1 matches at 9 bases. CDR3 length: 13 residues. CDR1 MNHNS and CDR2 SASEGT come from the germline V gene. V dropped 8 bases and J dropped 2; count of bases not matched to a gene: 3.

A single count supports this clonotype. The chain carries TRBV7-3 and TRBJ2-3, with no clear D. CDR1 and CDR2 (germline): SGHTA, FQGTGA. V lost 0 bases, J lost 4 bases, and 11 bases lay in between. The CDR3 sequence is 15 residues long. CDR3 DNA: TGTGCCAGCAGCTTAACTGACGGCTACTCAGATACGCAGTATTTT. This translates into CASSLTDGYSDTQYF.

The rearrangement uses TRBV6-5 and TRBJ2-7; TRBD2 matches 8 bases. The J segment lost 0 bases and the V segment lost 5 bases, leaving 3 bases of the junction unmatched. This CDR3 has 14 residues. CDR1 is MNHEY and CDR2 is SVGAGI in the germline V gene. In DNA, the CDR3 is TGTGCCAGCAGTGATAGCGGGGCCTCCTACGAGCAGTACTTC. Translation: CASSDSGASYEQYF.

This clonotype was seen at least ten times. J is TRBJ1-6 and V is TRBV6-1; no clear D. Per the germline V gene, CDR1 is MNHNS and CDR2 is SASEGT. CDR3 size: 13 residues. V shed 3 bases and J shed 13 bases, with 13 bases lying between them. The CDR3 loop reads CASSDVGANPLHF. The CDR3 DNA sequence: TGTGCCAGCAGTGACGTGGGAGCTAATCCCCTCCACTTT.